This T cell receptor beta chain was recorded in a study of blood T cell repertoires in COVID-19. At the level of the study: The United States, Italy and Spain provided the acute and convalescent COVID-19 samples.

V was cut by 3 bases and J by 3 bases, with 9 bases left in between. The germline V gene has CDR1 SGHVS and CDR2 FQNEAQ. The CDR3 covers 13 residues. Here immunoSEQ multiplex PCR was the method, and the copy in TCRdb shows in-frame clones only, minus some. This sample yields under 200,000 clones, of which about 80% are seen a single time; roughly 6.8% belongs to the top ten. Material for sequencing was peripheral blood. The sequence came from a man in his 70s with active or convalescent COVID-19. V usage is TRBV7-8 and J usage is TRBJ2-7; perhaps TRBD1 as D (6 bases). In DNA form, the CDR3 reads TGTGCCAGCAGCTTGCACAGGGACTACGAGCAGTACTTC. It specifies CASSLHRDYEQYF.